A selection of T cell receptor beta chains follows, all from one sample in a study of T cells in Graves' hyperthyroidism and ophthalmopathy. MiXCR was run by TCRdb on the multiplex PCR reads, yielding one entry per CDR3 protein. The repertoire consists of 650,000 to 700,000 distinct CDR3 sequences, with around 16% occurring once and the leading ten covering about 16%. The sample was blood. All receptors derive from a man aged 50 or older with Graves' hyperthyroidism. Each CDR3 is given with its conserved first and last residue. A D gene is named only where the DNA matches it firmly. Clone size, where shown, is once, few, many, or a class for clones that have expanded.

d_call	v_call	j_call	clone_size	cdr3_nt	cdr3_aa
TRBD1	TRBV5-5	TRBJ2-3	many	TGTGCCAGCAGCCATATACAGGGGGTTGAAGATACGCAGTATTTT	CASSHIQGVEDTQYF
-	TRBV7-8	TRBJ2-7	few	TGTGCCAGCAGCTTAGAACCAGGGAGCTCCTACGAGCAGTACTTC	CASSLEPGSSYEQYF
-	TRBV7-2	TRBJ2-7	few	TGTGCCAGCAGCCATCCCCCCCAGGGGTTTTACGAGCAGTACTTC	CASSHPPQGFYEQYF
TRBD2	TRBV27	TRBJ2-7	many	TGTGCCAGCAGTTCCTGGCATAGCGGGACTTCCTACGAGCAGTACTTC	CASSSWHSGTSYEQYF
-	TRBV20-1	TRBJ1-5	few	TGCAGTGCTAGACCGTCAGGGGTTAGCAATCAGCCCCAGCATTTT	CSARPSGVSNQPQHF
-	TRBV19	TRBJ2-3	many	TGTGCCAGTAGTATAATCGATGTTGGAGATACGCAGTATTTT	CASSIIDVGDTQYF
TRBD2	TRBV27	TRBJ2-5	-	TGTGCCAGCACCCCTGGGACTAGCGGAAGAGAGACCCAGTACTTC	CASTPGTSGRETQYF
TRBD1	TRBV7-8	TRBJ2-5	many	TGTGCCAGCAGTAAAGACAGGGCCACCCAAGAGACCCAGTACTTC	CASSKDRATQETQYF
-	TRBV19	TRBJ1-6	many	TGTGCCAGTAGTATAGTTCGACGGCCTTACGAGACCCTCCACTTT	CASSIVRRPYETLHF
-	TRBV7-8	TRBJ2-1	many	TGTGCCAGCAGCTCTCTGACTACCCAAACTCAGTTCTTC	CASSSLTTQTQFF
-	TRBV7-9	TRBJ2-3	-	TGTGCCAGCAGCTTAATTCCTACAGATACGCAGTATTTT	CASSLIPTDTQYF
TRBD2	TRBV6-1	TRBJ2-3	-	TGTGCCAGCAACCCTGGGACTAGCGGGAGAGATACGCAGTATTTT	CASNPGTSGRDTQYF
-	TRBV27	TRBJ2-2	many	TGTGCCAGCAGGCTTCCCACTTCTCTTGGCGGGGAGCTGTTTTTT	CASRLPTSLGGELFF
-	TRBV9	TRBJ1-1	many	TGTGCCAGCAGCGTAGCTACGGGACCTAACACTGAAGCTTTCTTT	CASSVATGPNTEAFF
TRBD2	TRBV9	TRBJ2-3	-	TGTGCCAGCAGCGTAGGCGGGACTATTACCACAGATACGCAGTATTTT	CASSVGGTITTDTQYF
-	TRBV11-2	TRBJ1-5	many	TGTGCCAGCAGCTTTACCGGGGACGGACAGCCCCAGCATTTT	CASSFTGDGQPQHF
TRBD2	TRBV3-1	TRBJ2-1	many	TGTGCCAGCAGCCAATGGCGGGAGGGCCTTCCTGAGCAGTTCTTC	CASSQWREGLPEQFF
TRBD1	TRBV11-2	TRBJ2-1	-	TGTGCCAGCAGCCACCCGGGACAGGGGGTATTCTACAATGAGCAGTTCTTC	CASSHPGQGVFYNEQFF
TRBD2	TRBV30	TRBJ2-1	few	TGTGCCTGGGTGACTAGCGGGAACTCCTACAATGAGCAGTTCTTC	CAWVTSGNSYNEQFF
TRBD1	TRBV11-2	TRBJ1-4	many	TGTGCCAGCAGCTTAGATGAGACAGGGGACGAAAAACTGTTTTTT	CASSLDETGDEKLFF
-	TRBV2	TRBJ2-2	-	TGTGCCAGCACGTGGTCACCGCACACCGGGGAGCTGTTTTTT	CASTWSPHTGELFF
-	TRBV19	TRBJ2-1	few	TGTGCCAGTAGTCCCTTTACCGGGATCCAATCCTACAATGAGCAGTTCTTC	CASSPFTGIQSYNEQFF
-	TRBV15	TRBJ2-1	few	TGTGCCACCAGCACAGACAGGCTGGGCTACAATGAGCAGTTCTTC	CATSTDRLGYNEQFF
-	TRBV3-1	TRBJ2-3	-	TGTGCCAGCAGCTTTGGAGTAGTGCGCACAGATACGCAGTATTTT	CASSFGVVRTDTQYF
-	TRBV2	TRBJ2-1	-	TGTGCCAGCAGCAACCCCAGGGTCAGTGAGCAGTTCTTC	CASSNPRVSEQFF
-	TRBV20-1	TRBJ1-3	-	TGCAGTGCCAGGGACGCTGGAAACACCATATATTTT	CSARDAGNTIYF
-	TRBV4-1	TRBJ1-4	once	TGCGCCAGCAGCCAAGGAGGACCCTATCCTAATGAAAAACTGTTTTTT	CASSQGGPYPNEKLFF
TRBD1	TRBV19	TRBJ2-3	-	TGTGCCAGTAGTATTGCAGGGGGCTCCGTCGATACGCAGTATTTT	CASSIAGGSVDTQYF
-	TRBV27	TRBJ1-5	-	TGTGCCAGCAGGGGGGACTCGGGGGGAGGCAATCAGCCCCAGCATTTT	CASRGDSGGGNQPQHF
-	TRBV20-1	TRBJ1-1	many	TGCAGTGCTTGGGAGTCCTCCACCGCTGAAGCTTTCTTT	CSAWESSTAEAFF
-	TRBV7-9	TRBJ2-6	many	TGTGCCAGCAGCCAAGGTGGGGGTACTGGGGCCAACGTCCTGACTTTC	CASSQGGGTGANVLTF
-	TRBV5-5	TRBJ1-2	-	TGCGCCAGCAGCCAACAGGGAAATCGAGGCTACACCTTC	CASSQQGNRGYTF
-	TRBV6-5	TRBJ2-1	-	TGTGCCAGCAGTTACCTCCTTGGGCTTGCCGCCTCGGGCACTCTCGATGAGCAGTTCTTC	CASSYLLGLAASGTLDEQFF
TRBD1	TRBV5-1	TRBJ1-1	-	TGCGCCAGCAGCTTGTCCCCGGGACAGCGAGGGACTGAAGCTTTCTTT	CASSLSPGQRGTEAFF
-	TRBV2	TRBJ2-3	many	TGTGCCAGCAAGGGAGATACGCAGTATTTT	CASKGDTQYF
-	TRBV12-3/TRBV12-4	TRBJ2-7	-	TGTGCCAGCAGTTTATTAGGGACATGGGCCGGCTCCTACGAGCAGTACTTC	CASSLLGTWAGSYEQYF
-	TRBV19	TRBJ1-6	once	TGTGCCAGTAGTATATCCGGGGCCTATAATTCACCCCTCCACTTT	CASSISGAYNSPLHF
-	TRBV19	TRBJ1-1	many	TGTGCCAGTAGTATCCGGGAGAACACTGAAGCTTTCTTT	CASSIRENTEAFF
-	TRBV28	TRBJ1-2	many	TGTGCCAGCAGTTTATTGGGAGGGAGCTATGGCTACACCTTC	CASSLLGGSYGYTF
TRBD2	TRBV29-1	TRBJ2-3	many	TGCAGCGAGGGACTAGCAAAGTCGGATACGCAGTATTTT	CSEGLAKSDTQYF
-	TRBV18	TRBJ1-1	few	TGTGCCAGCTCACCAAGATCTCGGACGAACACTGAAGCTTTCTTT	CASSPRSRTNTEAFF
TRBD1	TRBV5-1	TRBJ1-1	many	TGCGCCAGCAGCCTAGGGACAGGGCGGAACACTGAAGCTTTCTTT	CASSLGTGRNTEAFF
-	TRBV9	TRBJ2-2	many	TGTGCCAGCAGCGTAGGGAGGATGGCGAACACCGGGGAGCTGTTTTTT	CASSVGRMANTGELFF
TRBD1	TRBV11-2	TRBJ2-7	many	TGTGCCAGCAGCTTCGACAGGGTTGGCTACGAGCAGTACTTC	CASSFDRVGYEQYF
-	TRBV2	TRBJ1-5	few	TGTGCCAGCAGATCCGGGCTTAGCAATCAGCCCCAGCATTTT	CASRSGLSNQPQHF
TRBD2	TRBV28	TRBJ2-1	many	TGTGCCAGCAGTCCCAGACTAGCAAGCTCCTACAATGAGCAGTTCTTC	CASSPRLASSYNEQFF
-	TRBV6-2/TRBV6-3	TRBJ2-7	-	TGTGCCAGCATCCCGTTTCCTAGCAACGAGCAGTACTTC	CASIPFPSNEQYF
-	TRBV19	TRBJ2-7	-	TGTGCCAGTAGTATTCTCAGCGGATCGCATACCTACGAGCAGTACTTC	CASSILSGSHTYEQYF
-	TRBV30	TRBJ1-1	many	TGTGCCTGGAGCAAGGGCATGCTGAACACTGAAGCTTTCTTT	CAWSKGMLNTEAFF
-	TRBV29-1	TRBJ1-1	-	TGCAGCGTGAAGAAGACAGCCACTGAAGCTTTCTTT	CSVKKTATEAFF
-	TRBV18	TRBJ2-7	-	TGTGCCAGCTCACCCCAGAGGGGGGGCGTCGAGCAGTACTTC	CASSPQRGGVEQYF
-	TRBV19	TRBJ2-2	-	TGTGCCAGTAGTATCTTTTGGAACACCGGGGAGCTGTTTTTT	CASSIFWNTGELFF
-	TRBV10-2	TRBJ1-5	many	TGCGCCAGCAGTGTGTCCGGTCCTAATCAGCCCCAGCATTTT	CASSVSGPNQPQHF
-	TRBV2	TRBJ1-2	many	TGTGCCCTTAATAGTGGGTCCTCGCAGGGCTACACCTTC	CALNSGSSQGYTF